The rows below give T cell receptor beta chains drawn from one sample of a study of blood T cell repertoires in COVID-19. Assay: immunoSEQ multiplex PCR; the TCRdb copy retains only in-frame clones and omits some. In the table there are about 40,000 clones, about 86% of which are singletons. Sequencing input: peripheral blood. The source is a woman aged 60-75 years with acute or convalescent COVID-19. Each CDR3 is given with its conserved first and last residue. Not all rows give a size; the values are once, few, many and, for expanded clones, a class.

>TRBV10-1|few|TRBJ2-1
CASSEEVGEGNEQFF
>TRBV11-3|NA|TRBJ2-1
CASSLGTSGNEQFF
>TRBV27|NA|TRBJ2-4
CASSYSSGGASLAKNIQYF
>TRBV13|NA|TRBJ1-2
CASSLIGYGYTF
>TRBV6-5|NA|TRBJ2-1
CASTLRGNEQFF
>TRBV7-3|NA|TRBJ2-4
CASSWGTGGLAKNIQYF
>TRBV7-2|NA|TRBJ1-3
CASSYDRGPGNTIYF
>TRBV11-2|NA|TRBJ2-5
CASSPLRPSGGETQYF
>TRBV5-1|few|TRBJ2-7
CASSLGQGASYEQYF
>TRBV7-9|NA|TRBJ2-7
CASSLRGLTYEQYF
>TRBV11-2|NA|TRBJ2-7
CASSSFSSYEQYF
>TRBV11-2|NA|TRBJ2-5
CASSFAGSKETQYF
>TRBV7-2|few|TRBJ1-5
CASSLQKNQPQHF
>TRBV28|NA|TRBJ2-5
CASSPGVGETQYF
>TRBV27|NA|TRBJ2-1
CASSPRAYNEQFF
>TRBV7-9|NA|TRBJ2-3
CASSLVAAYTDTQYF
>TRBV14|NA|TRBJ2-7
CASSQGTGGSYEQYF
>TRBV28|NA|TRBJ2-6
CASQSGANVLTF
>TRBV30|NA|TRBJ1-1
CAWSPLRGKGGGLTEAFF
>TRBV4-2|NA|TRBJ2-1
CASSQDRVAGNRFLYNEQFF
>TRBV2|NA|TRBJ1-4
CASRATGATNEKLFF
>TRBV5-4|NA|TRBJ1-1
CASSLGDTEAFF